This paragraph covers one T cell receptor (beta chain) sequence. Its matching antigen is unknown. The data are from a study of healthy donors' naive CD4 and CD8 T cells. Whole-study results and caveats: Negatively charged CDR3s marked CD8+ lineage; positively charged CDR3s marked CD4+ lineage. Bias from naive T cell homeostatic proliferation was not addressed.

Each TCR library used 500 ng of total RNA and a linear amplification protocol. TCRdb processed the reads anew with MiXCR; each CDR3 protein has one entry. The repertoire holds some 190,000 distinct CDR3 sequences, 74% seen once, with about 2.3% in the top ten. Trimming removed 6 bases at V and 0 bases at J, with 14 bases between. Germline lookup yields CDR1 SQVTM and CDR2 ANQGSEA. The CDR3 contains 14 residues. What was sequenced was naive CD4+ and CD8+ T cells sorted from blood, pooled from several donors. This sequence was found in a pool of human donors in good health; the sample pools cells from several healthy donors. The genes are TRBV29-1 and TRBJ2-5; D ambiguous. CDR3 residues: CSVEDGWYQETQYF. CDR3 coding DNA: TGCAGCGTCGAGGACGGGTGGTACCAAGAGACCCAGTACTTC.